This TCR beta chain was observed in a study of beta chain features in type 1 diabetes. Germline CDR1 SGHTA, CDR2 FQGNSA. CDR3 length: 14 amino acids. V shed 0 bases and J 5 bases; nucleotides not matched to a gene: 1. On this clone itself: Its antigen is unknown. Different DNA sequences within this sample yield the same CDR3.

The investigators reverse transcribed all of the isolated RNA, so they sequenced expressed TCRB transcripts. Using immunoSEQ multiplex PCR, the repertoire was profiled, and TCRdb retains in-frame clones only, with some absent. This sample has 400,000 to 550,000 clones, with approximately 10% found just once. Study-wide results and limits: PCR might preferentially amplify shorter templates, equally in patients and controls.

The TCR was taken from a woman aged 18-29 years in good health. This chain links TRBV7-2 with TRBJ2-5; 9 positions match TRBD1. The sample was naive CD4+ T cells from blood. CDR3: CASSLAGQGETQYF. The CDR3, as DNA: TGTGCCAGCAGCTTAGCCGGACAGGGGGAGACCCAGTACTTC.